This T cell receptor (beta chain) was identified in a study of blood T cells in healthy people across ages. As regards this clonotype: What it binds is not known.

With 3 bases clipped from V and 8 bases from J, the junction kept 12 bases outside the gene matches. The CDR3 has 15 residues. Germline V lookup: CDR1 MNHEY, CDR2 SVGAGI. Every sample yielded at least 6.5 million isolated PBMCs. Regarding the study as a whole: Long-lived donors carried more naive CD4+ cells and greater diversity than aged donors.

A sample-barcoded 5' primer and a J-beta primer mix were used in a second PCR of roughly 7 to 12 cycles. Through a template-switch adaptor with 12 random nucleotides, each cDNA molecule received a tag. Sequencing of every sample gave 2.5 million or more CDR3-containing paired-end reads. Using its own MiXCR run on the 5' RACE reads, TCRdb lists one record per CDR3 protein. The table lists roughly 720,000 distinct CDR3 sequences, about 53% of them singletons, with approximately 40% in the top ten. V and J are TRBV6-5 and TRBJ1-1; 7 bases fit TRBD1. The clonotype comes from a man at least 80 years old in good health. The sequenced sample consisted of blood. DNA of the CDR3: TGTGCCAGCAGTTATACAGGGGAGTACGGAAAAGAAGCTTTCTTT. As protein: CASSYTGEYGKEAFF.